This T cell receptor beta chain was profiled in a study of blood T cell repertoires in COVID-19. Each participant's cohort was designated according to participant-reported clinical history. Recovered status in Cohort 3 required two negative PCRs, clearance, or symptom resolution. The CDR3 runs to 16 residues. Per the authors' pipeline: Cell counts per sample came from amplifying reference gene primers. Generated by immunoSEQ multiplex PCR, the TCRdb table keeps only in-frame clones and is missing some. The V and J calls and clone size come from that table; D and trimming were worked out from the DNA. Here the sample spans roughly 380,000 clones, more than 75% being singletons.

This clonotype originated in a young woman who had recovered from COVID-19. V usage is TRBV21-1 and J usage is TRBJ2-7; TRBD2, the table's D call, lacks a check against the DNA. TRBV21-1 is given as a pseudogene. Specimen: PBMCs or T cells enriched from blood (not recorded which). CDR3 sequence reads: CASSKPSGRKAYEQYF. Written as DNA, the CDR3 is TGTGCCAGCAGCAAGCCTAGCGGGAGGAAGGCCTACGAGCAGTACTTC.